These T cell receptor beta chains were read from a single sample in a study of blood T cell repertoires in COVID-19. The protocol was immunoSEQ multiplex PCR, while the TCRdb copy is restricted to in-frame clones and leaves out a portion. This table holds about 280,000 clones, roughly 85% found once. The material sequenced was PBMCs or T cells enriched from blood (not recorded which). Source of these receptors: a man in his forties who had been exposed to COVID-19. The CDR3 runs from the conserved cysteine through the conserved F or W. Fields, in order: J gene, V gene, CDR3 length, D gene, CDR3 protein. D genes are given only for firm matches.

TRBJ2-1,TRBV6-1,17,TRBD2,CASSGGLAGGSYNEQFF
TRBJ1-5,TRBV30,16,NA,CAWSRLQGVSNQPQHF
TRBJ1-3,TRBV5-4,12,NA,CASSLEQGWIYF
TRBJ2-5,TRBV4-1,15,NA,CASSHYQGAQETQYF
TRBJ1-1,TRBV5-1,15,NA,CASSLGPGSDTEAFF
TRBJ2-1,TRBV19,14,TRBD2,CASSVSSGRSEQFF
TRBJ1-2,TRBV30,14,NA,CAWQPGVGNYGYTF
TRBJ1-2,TRBV25-1,14,TRBD1,CASSGDSETYGYTF
TRBJ1-2,TRBV3-1/TRBV3-2,13,NA,CASSQGAAYGYTF
TRBJ1-6,TRBV3-1/TRBV3-2,17,TRBD1,CASSQAPRTGSGSPLHF
TRBJ1-1,TRBV5-6,16,TRBD1,CASSFTQNRGFTEAFF
TRBJ2-7,TRBV30,13,TRBD2,CAWTSGITYEQYF
TRBJ1-1,TRBV3-1/TRBV3-2,15,NA,CASSPRGGVNTEAFF
TRBJ1-1,TRBV11-2,13,NA,CASSSPTKSEAFF
TRBJ2-7,TRBV21-1,15,NA,CASSKGRRCGYEQYF
TRBJ1-5,TRBV14,12,NA,CASSQGGQPQHF
TRBJ2-4,TRBV10-1,15,TRBD2,CASSEERAGVGIQYF
TRBJ1-2,TRBV5-4,15,NA,CASSSASGGNYGYTF
TRBJ2-7,TRBV7-9,18,TRBD2,CASSLGLAGVRLADEQYF
TRBJ1-1,TRBV7-9,12,NA,CASSLESREAFF
TRBJ2-7,TRBV14,13,NA,CASSRTDRYEQYF
TRBJ2-2,TRBV4-2,16,TRBD1,CASSYRGRGNTGELFF
TRBJ1-4,TRBV18,16,TRBD1,CASSPGQGKTNEKLFF
TRBJ1-6,TRBV27,13,NA,CASSLDAGSPLHF
TRBJ2-1,TRBV2,15,NA,CASSERAGFYNEQFF
TRBJ2-3,TRBV12-3/TRBV12-4,13,NA,CANGRGGTDTQYF
TRBJ1-4,TRBV5-1,13,NA,CASSLSNGEKLFF
TRBJ2-7,TRBV6-5,14,TRBD2,CASSPSGSNYEQYF
TRBJ1-1,TRBV6-4,13,NA,CASSDSRDSEAFF
TRBJ2-5,TRBV5-6,14,TRBD1,CASSRTGAQETQYF
TRBJ2-3,TRBV14,15,NA,CASREGGHRTDTQYF
TRBJ2-7,TRBV6-5,15,NA,CASSYSPTSLYEQYF
TRBJ2-7,TRBV4-2,16,TRBD2,CASSQEYLAGWSEQYF
TRBJ1-6,TRBV24-1,14,NA,CATRDSSYNSPLHF
TRBJ1-2,TRBV6-2/TRBV6-3,15,NA,CASSYGRGTSFGYTF
TRBJ1-4,TRBV6-5,14,NA,CASSPRTGREKLFF
TRBJ2-5,TRBV2,13,NA,CASRPRVMETQYF
TRBJ2-3,TRBV3-1/TRBV3-2,14,TRBD1,CASSPGQGPDTQYF
TRBJ1-5,TRBV7-8,16,NA,CASSFKSGRRNQPQHF
TRBJ2-4,TRBV19,13,NA,CASSKQGQDIQYF